The clone carrying this TCR beta chain was recorded a few times. Using immunoSEQ multiplex PCR, the repertoire was profiled, and TCRdb retains in-frame clones only, with some absent. The sample holds tens of thousands of clones; around 90% are singletons and the top ten take about 7.8%. The sample originates from a study of T cell changes during pregnancy in multiple sclerosis. The CDR3 runs to 16 residues. CDR1 is SGHNT and CDR2 is YENEEA in the germline V gene. V was pared by 4 bases and J by 4 bases, with 10 bases of the junction left unmatched. The chain uses TRBV11-3 and TRBJ1-2; 9 bases map to TRBD1. The TCR comes from a female donor with multiple sclerosis, enrolled in a pregnancy study. Sequenced material: CD8+ T cells from peripheral blood mononuclear cells, taken before pregnancy. CDR3 DNA sequence: TGTGCCAGCAGCTCAACCCGGGACAGGGTGGCCTATGGCTACACCTTC. It encodes CASSSTRDRVAYGYTF.